Listed below are T cell receptor beta chains from one sample, sequenced in a study of CD8 T cells in ankylosing spondylitis. Each CDR3 protein is one row after TCRdb ran MiXCR on the 5' RACE reads. The data show about 280,000 distinct CDR3 sequences, about 20% seen once. The sample was blood, either unsorted or a sorted T cell fraction (not recorded which). These receptors were obtained from a male donor with ankylosing spondylitis or in good health (not recorded which). Each CDR3 is given with its conserved first and last residue. Each record gives: CDR3 protein, CDR3 DNA, J gene, D gene, clone size, V gene. A D gene is named only where the DNA matches it firmly. Size is stated for part of the rows, as once, few or many counts, or as a class when the clone is expanded.

CDR3 protein: CSASLSYQPQHF; CDR3 DNA: TGCAGTGCTAGTCTCTCATATCAGCCCCAGCATTTT; J gene: TRBJ1-5; D gene: -; clone size: many; V gene: TRBV20-1
CDR3 protein: CASGFKVWEGKSGETQYF; CDR3 DNA: TGTGCTAGTGGTTTTAAGGTCTGGGAGGGAAAGAGCGGAGAGACCCAGTACTTC; J gene: TRBJ2-5; D gene: TRBD2; clone size: few; V gene: TRBV12-5
CDR3 protein: CASSFVGLQETQYF; CDR3 DNA: TGTGCCAGCAGTTTTGTCGGCCTACAAGAGACCCAGTACTTC; J gene: TRBJ2-5; D gene: -; clone size: -; V gene: TRBV28
CDR3 protein: CASSQVSGEGTDTQYF; CDR3 DNA: TGTGCCAGCAGCCAAGTCTCGGGAGAAGGCACAGATACGCAGTATTTT; J gene: TRBJ2-3; D gene: -; clone size: -; V gene: TRBV3-1
CDR3 protein: CASSLSISRLFESSYNSPLHF; CDR3 DNA: TGTGCCAGCAGTTTATCGATTTCTCGTTTGTTTGAGAGCTCCTATAATTCACCCCTCCACTTT; J gene: TRBJ1-6; D gene: -; clone size: -; V gene: TRBV27
CDR3 protein: CASKGQGGGYGYTF; CDR3 DNA: TGTGCCAGCAAGGGCCAGGGAGGTGGCTATGGCTACACCTTC; J gene: TRBJ1-2; D gene: -; clone size: -; V gene: TRBV6-1
CDR3 protein: CSARGDQRDGNEQFF; CDR3 DNA: TGCAGTGCTAGAGGAGACCAGCGGGACGGGAATGAGCAGTTCTTC; J gene: TRBJ2-1; D gene: TRBD2; clone size: -; V gene: TRBV20-1
CDR3 protein: CSAIDPVSYGYTF; CDR3 DNA: TGCAGTGCTATCGATCCCGTTTCCTATGGCTACACCTTC; J gene: TRBJ1-2; D gene: -; clone size: many; V gene: TRBV20-1
CDR3 protein: CASSSFVSSYNEQFF; CDR3 DNA: TGTGCCAGCAGTTCCTTCGTAAGCTCCTACAATGAGCAGTTCTTC; J gene: TRBJ2-1; D gene: -; clone size: -; V gene: TRBV27
CDR3 protein: CASSLRVSNQPQHF; CDR3 DNA: TGTGCCAGCAGCCTCAGGGTTAGCAATCAGCCCCAGCATTTT; J gene: TRBJ1-5; D gene: -; clone size: few; V gene: TRBV12-3/TRBV12-4
CDR3 protein: CASSLGDLAIYF; CDR3 DNA: TGTGCCAGCAGTTTAGGGGACCTCGCCATATATTTT; J gene: TRBJ1-3; D gene: -; clone size: many; V gene: TRBV12-3/TRBV12-4
CDR3 protein: CASSAGGDTQYF; CDR3 DNA: TGCGCCAGCAGCGCGGGAGGAGATACGCAGTATTTT; J gene: TRBJ2-3; D gene: TRBD2; clone size: -; V gene: TRBV5-1
CDR3 protein: CASSQRRTGGFTDTQYF; CDR3 DNA: TGTGCCAGCAGCCAGAGAAGGACGGGGGGGTTCACAGATACGCAGTATTTT; J gene: TRBJ2-3; D gene: TRBD2; clone size: -; V gene: TRBV5-6